This T cell receptor (beta chain) was profiled in a study of blood T cell repertoires in COVID-19. Cohorts were assigned according to the clinical history that participants reported. Trimming removed 1 base from V and 5 bases from J, with 8 bases in between. The CDR3 is 13 residues long. Germline V gene sequence: CDR1 KGHDR, CDR2 SFDVKD. In the original processing: Reference gene primer amplification yielded estimated nucleated cell counts. This table comes from immunoSEQ multiplex PCR, and its TCRdb copy is limited to in-frame clones, with some not included. V, J and clone size are those of that table, while D and trimming were read from the DNA. The data hold 150,000 to 200,000 clones, with around 86% observed a single time.

The sequence was collected from a woman aged 40 to 49 in a cohort exposed to, infected with or recovered from COVID-19 (not recorded which). The material sequenced was PBMCs or T cells enriched from blood (not recorded which). This rearrangement joins TRBV24-1 to TRBJ2-7; D might be TRBD1 (6 bases). CDR3 amino acids: CATSDLWGHEQYF. The CDR3 nucleotides read TGTGCCACCAGTGATTTATGGGGGCACGAGCAGTACTTC.